Listed here are 8 T cell receptor beta chains from one sample, sequenced in a study of technical replicates of blood from several donors. Sequencing used immunoSEQ multiplex PCR; TCRdb keeps in-frame clones, though not all of them. The table lists approximately 45,000 clones, 96% of them singletons. The sequencing sample was made of T cells isolated from PBMCs. These receptors all stem from a human donor in good health.

The gene calls are TRBV6-1 and TRBJ2-7, with D unclear. This CDR3 contains 11 residues. The germline CDR1 and CDR2 sequences are MNHNS and SASEGT. V lost 7 bases, J lost 3 bases, and 7 bases lay in between. The CDR3 reads CASTEDYEQYF. The CDR3 nucleotides read TGTGCCAGCACCGAGGACTACGAGCAGTACTTC.

The genes are TRBV7-2 and TRBJ2-7; the match to TRBD1 covers 8 bases. The CDR3 contains 15 residues. Germline V lookup: CDR1 SGHTA, CDR2 FQGNSA. V shed 1 base, J shed 4 bases, and the junction held 6 bases outside the gene matches. The CDR3 loop reads CASSLVSGGGYEQYF. For the CDR3, the DNA is TGTGCCAGCAGCTTAGTGTCAGGGGGCGGATACGAGCAGTACTTC.

This sequence joins TRBV7-2 and TRBJ1-1; D unresolved. V was cut by 3 bases and J by 7 bases, with 15 bases left in between. Germline V gene sequence: CDR1 SGHTA, CDR2 FQGNSA. CDR3 length equals 14 residues. For the CDR3, the DNA is TGTGCCAGCAGCTTGGAGTTGTCAGACCTTGAAGCTTTCTTT. Its protein is CASSLELSDLEAFF.

The chain employs TRBV5-4 and TRBJ1-1, with D tentatively TRBD1 (5 bases). V lost 0 bases and J 5 bases, leaving 14 bases between the germline ends. In germline, CDR1 is SGHNT, CDR2 YYREEE (reference sequence). The CDR3 is made up of 15 amino acids. The chain's CDR3 is CASSLDSHGGTEAFF. The DNA of the CDR3 is TGTGCCAGCAGCTTGGACAGTCATGGGGGGACTGAAGCTTTCTTT.

This clone was seen a single time. V usage is TRBV30 and J usage is TRBJ2-1; 8 bases map to TRBD2. The CDR3 runs 13 residues. V dropped 2 bases and J dropped 6; count of bases not matched to a gene: 3. The germline gives CDR1 GTSNPN, CDR2 SVGIG (reference sequence). This CDR3 is CAWSLGRVNEQFF. The CDR3 nucleotides read TGTGCCTGGAGTCTCGGGAGGGTCAATGAGCAGTTCTTC.

The chain carries TRBV5-1 and TRBJ2-1; D gene uncertain. This CDR3 contains 13 residues. Germline CDR1 is SGHRS and CDR2 is YFSETQ. V gave up 0 bases and J gave up 7 bases, with 8 bases separating them. The CDR3: CASSLGSSNEQFF. In nucleotides, the CDR3 is TGCGCCAGCAGCTTGGGGTCTAGTAATGAGCAGTTCTTC.

The chain couples TRBV15 to TRBJ1-2; no clear D. The CDR3 contains 13 residues. CDR1 LNHNV and CDR2 YYDKDF come from the germline V gene (reference sequence). The V gene lost 3 bases and the J gene lost 3 bases, with 8 bases spanning the gap. The DNA for the CDR3 is TGTGCCACCAGCAGCCTCGTCGACTATGGCTACACCTTC. It specifies CATSSLVDYGYTF.

This chain joins TRBV6-5 and TRBJ1-4; 7 bases line up with TRBD1. The CDR3 runs to 15 residues. V trimming: 0 bases; J trimming: 5 bases; junction bases outside the gene matches: 3. The germline gives CDR1 MNHEY, CDR2 SVGAGI. CDR3 protein: CASSYSGQPNEKLFF. The CDR3 nucleotides read TGTGCCAGCAGTTACTCGGGACAGCCAAATGAAAAACTGTTTTTT.